This T cell receptor (beta chain) came from a study of immune evolution from preneoplasia to lung adenocarcinoma. About the research overall: HLA loss of heterozygosity: about 7% AIS, under 19% MIA, more than 25% ADC, none AAH. Overall study results and limits: Highest clonality occurred in KRAS-mutant, not EGFR-mutant or double wild-type, nodules.

Measured with immunoSEQ multiplex PCR; TCRdb has only the in-frame clones, and not every one. The sample yields some 6,500 clones, 75% to 90% seen once. V was pared by 5 bases and J by 3 bases, with 5 bases between. The CDR3 sequence is 11 residues long. Looked up from germline, CDR1 is MDHEN and CDR2 is SYDVKM. To note about this clone: The antigen is undetermined.

Histologic diagnosis was independently verified by two lung pathologists. This receptor was obtained from a person between 60 and 70 years old with lung adenocarcinoma. The specimen sequenced was FFPE invasive lung adenocarcinoma tissue. The chain employs TRBV28 and TRBJ2-7; D is uncertain. The DNA for the CDR3 is TGTGCCAGCAGTCAGAACTACGAGCAGTACTTC. Translating gives CASSQNYEQYF.